This T cell receptor beta chain was sequenced during a study of shared clonotypes between healthy human individuals. Study-wide context: Donors had three CD4 naive, three CD4 memory, two CD8 naive and one CD8 memory plate apiece. Study-wide results and limits: Memory subsets generally showed smaller estimated richness than naive subsets did.

The CDR3 is 16 amino acids. Looked up from germline, CDR1 is LGHNA and CDR2 is YSLEER. V lost 1 base and J 4 bases, leaving 16 bases between the germline ends. Donors had no recently reported acute infections or vaccinations and were HIV-negative. Turning to this clone: Antigen: not known.

Replicate PCRs for sorted subsets used 200 to 250 ng DNA; this equaled tens of thousands of T cell genomes. Produced via immunoSEQ multiplex PCR; TCRdb's table is partial and in-frame only. The table has around 1.1 million clones, about four fifths seen once. V gene TRBV4-3 combines with J gene TRBJ1-1; D is ambiguous. This clonotype was sampled from a young man in good health. Some clones in this sample may be carry-over from other donors' samples. Sequencing was performed on memory CD4+ T cells from PBMCs. Subset noted: CD45RA-negative fraction. CDR3 amino acids: CASSQGALRVATEAFF. CDR3 in DNA: TGCGCCAGCAGCCAAGGGGCCCTGCGGGTCGCCACTGAAGCTTTCTTT.